The T cell receptor (beta chain) described here comes from a study of CXCR3-negative and CXCR3-positive naive CD8 T cells. Via 5' RACE with UMI labels, TRB cDNA libraries were prepared. Each CDR3 protein gets one entry in TCRdb, which reprocessed the 5' RACE reads and gives no DNA. The specimen's table records about 90,000 distinct CDR3 sequences. Germline lookup yields CDR1 SGHVS and CDR2 FNYEAQ. This CDR3 has 15 residues. J is TRBJ1-1 and V is TRBV7-6; as DNA is missing, the TRBD1 call by TCRdb cannot be tested. This clonotype was obtained from a human donor in good health. Some clones in this sample may be carry-over from other donors' samples. The sample comprised naive CXCR3- CD8+ T cells from blood. Subset here: CD45RO-CCR7+CD27+CD95- naive CD8+ T cells lacking CXCR3 (TNR3-). CDR3: CASSPGFTSNTEAFF.